One and the same sample provided the 2 T cell receptor beta chains below, sequenced in a study of CD8 T cells in Susac syndrome. After extraction with the RNeasy kit, roughly 0.45 to 1 ug of the RNA was reverse transcribed using random hexamers. TCRdb recomputed calls from the immunoSEQ multiplex PCR reads with MiXCR, one row per CDR3 protein. Of around 300,000 distinct CDR3 sequences in the sample, around 92% are singletons; the top ten hold more than 0.06%. The sequenced material came from CD4+ T cells from PBMCs. These receptors originate from a human donor with multiple sclerosis.

The chain is built from TRBV7-2 and TRBJ1-3; TRBD1 matches 8 bases. In germline, CDR1 is SGHTA, CDR2 FQGNSA. The CDR3 is made up of 16 amino acids. V shed 5 bases, J shed 4 bases, and the junction held 10 bases outside the gene matches. The CDR3 loop is CASSVDQGARGNTIYF. The DNA for the CDR3 is TGTGCCAGCAGCGTGGACCAGGGGGCGCGGGGAAACACCATATATTTT.

V and J are TRBV19 and TRBJ2-5; 10 bases align to TRBD2. V lost 5 bases to trimming and J lost 2 bases; unmatched junction nucleotides: 5. Germline V gives CDR1 LNHDA, CDR2 SQIVND (reference sequence). The CDR3 loop spans 15 amino acids. DNA of the CDR3: TGTGCCAGTAGTCCGGGACTAGCGCGACAAGAGACCCAGTACTTC. Its protein product is CASSPGLARQETQYF.